This is a list of T cell receptor beta chains from one sample in a study of T cells in narcolepsy. Libraries were prepared by immunoSEQ multiplex PCR; TCRdb keeps only in-frame clonotypes and omits some of them. The sample comprises about 43,000 clones, approximately 88% of which are singletons, and around 1.3% rests with the top ten. The sequenced material came from CD45RA- memory CD4+ T cells from PBMCs. These receptors were obtained from a human donor with narcolepsy. The CDR3 runs from the conserved cysteine through the conserved F or W. D genes are given only for firm matches. Clone sizes are given selectively: once, few, many, or a class where the clone is expanded.

D	V	size	J	CDR3	DNA
NA	TRBV11-2	once	TRBJ1-1	CASTLGLSNTEAFF	TGTGCCAGCACCCTCGGACTCTCGAACACTGAAGCTTTCTTT
TRBD1	TRBV4-1	once	TRBJ1-2	CASSQGGQGLYSGGYTF	TGCGCCAGCAGCCAAGGGGGACAGGGACTCTATTCTGGTGGCTACACCTTC
TRBD1	TRBV19	NA	TRBJ1-2	CATRAGTGGSGDYGYTF	TGTGCCACTCGAGCCGGGACAGGGGGCTCCGGAGACTATGGCTACACCTTC
NA	TRBV7-7	NA	TRBJ2-1	CASSLVGASFF	TGTGCCAGCAGCTTAGTGGGGGCCTCGTTCTTC
NA	TRBV18	NA	TRBJ2-1	CASSPEMYEQFF	TGTGCCAGCTCACCTGAGATGTATGAGCAGTTCTTC
TRBD2	TRBV11-2	once	TRBJ2-3	CASSIRTSGGPDTQYF	TGTGCCAGCAGCATCAGGACTAGCGGGGGACCAGATACGCAGTATTTT
NA	TRBV2	NA	TRBJ2-7	CASSVYEQYF	TGTGCCAGCAGTGTTTACGAGCAGTACTTC
NA	TRBV2	NA	TRBJ1-1	CASSVGRGTEAFF	TGTGCCAGCAGTGTGGGTCGGGGCACTGAAGCTTTCTTT
TRBD1	TRBV11-2	NA	TRBJ1-2	CASSSGQGALWGYTF	TGTGCCAGCAGCTCCGGACAGGGGGCTTTGTGGGGCTACACCTTC
NA	TRBV19	NA	TRBJ1-4	CASSTGPQQGDEKLFF	TGTGCCAGTAGTACAGGACCCCAACAGGGAGACGAAAAACTGTTTTTT
NA	TRBV4-3	NA	TRBJ2-3	CASSQELHPPSTDTQYF	TGCGCCAGCAGCCAAGAATTACACCCCCCTAGCACAGATACGCAGTATTTT
NA	TRBV27	NA	TRBJ1-2	CASSFRRGGKHGYTF	TGTGCCAGCAGTTTTAGGAGGGGAGGCAAACATGGCTACACCTTC
TRBD2	TRBV5-4	NA	TRBJ2-3	CASSLGGAGGPSDTQYF	TGTGCCAGCAGCTTAGGGGGAGCGGGGGGGCCATCAGATACGCAGTATTTT
NA	TRBV5-1	NA	TRBJ2-5	CASSLNSEETQYF	TGCGCCAGCAGCTTGAATAGCGAAGAGACCCAGTACTTC
NA	TRBV29-1	NA	TRBJ1-2	CSVEGGFLGRIGGYTF	TGCAGCGTTGAAGGGGGCTTTTTGGGCCGGATAGGTGGCTACACCTTC
NA	TRBV27	NA	TRBJ2-3	CASSSQGGTQYF	TGTGCCAGCAGTTCCCAGGGCGGTACGCAGTATTTT
NA	TRBV27	once	TRBJ1-1	CASSLNGQPNTEAFF	TGTGCCAGCAGTTTAAATGGACAGCCGAACACTGAAGCTTTCTTT
NA	TRBV7-9	NA	TRBJ1-1	CASTSAPEAFF	TGTGCCAGCACCTCAGCCCCCGAAGCTTTCTTT
NA	TRBV5-1	once	TRBJ1-4	CASSRGGSGDEKLFF	TGCGCCAGCAGCCGGGGAGGGTCGGGGGATGAAAAACTGTTTTTT